A selection of T cell receptor beta chains follows, all from one sample in a study of T cell repertoires in cytomegalovirus infection. TCRdb re-called the reads through MiXCR, storing one row per CDR3 protein. The data contain some 450,000 distinct CDR3 sequences, roughly 30% of them singletons. The sequenced sample was PBMCs. The origin of the receptors is a human donor in good health (CMV status not recorded). Some clones in this sample may be carry-over from other donors' samples. Each CDR3 is given with its conserved first and last residue. The D gene is left open where the match is weak. Expanded clones get a size class; other rows say once, few or many, or leave the size out.

clone size	J gene	D gene	V gene	CDR3 DNA	CDR3 protein
few	TRBJ2-7	-	TRBV20-1	TGCAGTGCTCGCGACTTGGGGGGAAAGGCCTACGAGCAGTACTTC	CSARDLGGKAYEQYF
-	TRBJ2-3	-	TRBV18	TGTGCCAGCTCACCGGCGGGGGCCCCAGATACGCAGTATTTT	CASSPAGAPDTQYF
-	TRBJ1-2	-	TRBV18	TGTGCCAGCTCACCACCGGAAGACTATGGCTACACCTTC	CASSPPEDYGYTF
-	TRBJ2-2	TRBD1	TRBV6-1	TGTGCCACCGCCCCCCAGGGGGCGGCCACCGGGGAGCTGTTTTTT	CATAPQGAATGELFF
many	TRBJ1-2	-	TRBV7-2	TGTGCCAGCAGGCGAGGTCAGAAGGATGGCTACACCTTC	CASRRGQKDGYTF
-	TRBJ2-3	-	TRBV7-6	TGTGCCAGTAGCTTAGTCGCACTAGTAAGCACAGAGACGCAGTATTTT	CASSLVALVSTETQYF
many	TRBJ2-3	-	TRBV7-2	TGTGCCAGCAGTTACCCACTAGGGGGGACAGATACGCAGTATTTT	CASSYPLGGTDTQYF
-	TRBJ2-5	-	TRBV24-1	TGTGCCACCAGTGATCAATCCGGGCCGCAAGAGACCCAGTACTTC	CATSDQSGPQETQYF
few	TRBJ2-7	-	TRBV15	TGTGCCACCAGCAGAGAGGGACCCTACACGAACGAGCAGTACTTC	CATSREGPYTNEQYF
many	TRBJ1-5	-	TRBV7-2	TGTGCCAGCAGCTTAGGTAGGGGTGTTTCTCAGCCCCAGCATTTT	CASSLGRGVSQPQHF
few	TRBJ1-5	-	TRBV11-2	TGTGCCAGCAGCTTAGGATTACGGGATCAGCCCCAGCATTTT	CASSLGLRDQPQHF
many	TRBJ1-6	-	TRBV7-2	TGTGCCAGCAGCTTAGTCGTGATAAGGGACTCACCCCTCCACTTT	CASSLVVIRDSPLHF
-	TRBJ1-1	-	TRBV12-3/TRBV12-4	TGTGCCAGCAGTTCGGGCAGGCGCTCGGGCACTGAAGCTTTCTTT	CASSSGRRSGTEAFF
once	TRBJ1-5	-	TRBV12-3/TRBV12-4	TGTGCCAGCAGTCCGCAGGCGGGGTCTCTTAATCAGCCCCAGCATTTT	CASSPQAGSLNQPQHF
many	TRBJ1-6	-	TRBV7-2	TGTGCCAGCAGCTTAGTAGGGCAGGGGTCGACGGCATCACCCCTCCACTTT	CASSLVGQGSTASPLHF
few	TRBJ1-2	TRBD1	TRBV20-1	TGCAGTGCTAGACAAGGACAGGATGGCTACACCTTC	CSARQGQDGYTF
-	TRBJ2-1	TRBD2	TRBV27	TGTGCCAGCAGTTCCCCTGCCCTAGCGGGGGCCACCTACAATGAGCAGTTCTTC	CASSSPALAGATYNEQFF
-	TRBJ2-6	TRBD1	TRBV19	TGTGCCAGTAGTATGAGGGACAGTAGCTCTGGGGCCAACGTCCTGACTTTC	CASSMRDSSSGANVLTF
few	TRBJ1-1	-	TRBV12-3/TRBV12-4	TGTGCCAGCAGTTTCCGGTCACAGTTGAACACTGAAGCTTTCTTT	CASSFRSQLNTEAFF
-	TRBJ1-2	TRBD1	TRBV5-1	TGCGCCAGCAGCTTGGGTACAGGGGGCCTATATGGCTACACCTTC	CASSLGTGGLYGYTF
-	TRBJ1-5	-	TRBV6-5	TGTGCCAGCAGTTATATAGGTAGCAATCAGCCCCAGCATTTT	CASSYIGSNQPQHF
few	TRBJ1-2	TRBD1	TRBV7-9	TGTGCCAGCAGCTCCCGGGACAGGCTTCCTAACTATGGCTACACCTTC	CASSSRDRLPNYGYTF
many	TRBJ2-1	-	TRBV7-2	TGTGCCAGCAGCCCCGCAGGGTCCCGCAATGAGCAGTTCTTC	CASSPAGSRNEQFF
-	TRBJ2-1	TRBD2	TRBV7-6	TGTGCCAGCAGGTTAGCGGGGGGGGGGGTCCGGCGGAGCTCCTACAATGAGCAGTTCTTC	CASRLAGGGVRRSSYNEQFF
-	TRBJ2-5	-	TRBV11-2	TGTGCCAGCAGCTTAGCCGGAGGGACGGCCCAAGAGACCCAGTACTTC	CASSLAGGTAQETQYF
-	TRBJ2-5	-	TRBV29-1	TGCAGCGTTGACGAGGGGGGAGAGACCCAGTACTTC	CSVDEGGETQYF
-	TRBJ2-1	-	TRBV28	TGTGCCAGCAGTATTTGGTACAATGAGCAGTTCTTC	CASSIWYNEQFF
-	TRBJ2-2	TRBD1	TRBV5-5	TGTGCCAGCAGTTTTTGGACAGGGGGGTCCGGGGAGCTGTTTTTT	CASSFWTGGSGELFF
many	TRBJ1-2	-	TRBV12-3/TRBV12-4	TGTGCCAGCACTCAAGACGGCTATGGCTACACCTTC	CASTQDGYGYTF
-	TRBJ2-5	-	TRBV27	TGTGCCAGCAGTTTAAGGGTACTTAGCGGACGGTACCAAGAGACCCAGTACTTC	CASSLRVLSGRYQETQYF
-	TRBJ2-2	-	TRBV12-3/TRBV12-4	TGTGCCAGCAGAGCCGGGATCGCCGACACCGGGGAGCTGTTTTTT	CASRAGIADTGELFF
-	TRBJ2-7	TRBD1	TRBV7-2	TGTGCCAGCAGCGGTGGGACAGTAACTTCCTACGAGCAGTACTTC	CASSGGTVTSYEQYF
many	TRBJ1-1	-	TRBV7-2	TGTGCCAGCAGCCAGTATGTGGGAGCCGAGAACACTGAAGCTTTCTTT	CASSQYVGAENTEAFF
-	TRBJ2-7	-	TRBV29-1	TGCAGCGTTGAAGGGGTCAGGGGAAGCCCCTACGAGCAGTACTTC	CSVEGVRGSPYEQYF
-	TRBJ1-1	-	TRBV12-3/TRBV12-4	TGTGCCAGCAGTTTATATAGGGTCCGTGACACTGAAGCTTTCTTT	CASSLYRVRDTEAFF
few	TRBJ1-2	-	TRBV7-9	TGTGCCAGCAGCTCCAAGGCCCGTGGGGGGCCGGACTACACCTTC	CASSSKARGGPDYTF
few	TRBJ1-4	-	TRBV10-3	TGTGCCATCAGTGAGCCCGGGACCGAGAATGAAAAACTGTTTTTT	CAISEPGTENEKLFF
few	TRBJ1-1	-	TRBV10-2	TGCGCCAGCAGTGAGTCTTGGGCTGAAGCTTTCTTT	CASSESWAEAFF
many	TRBJ1-1	TRBD1	TRBV6-5	TGTGCCAGCAGGCAAGGGGGCGGTTTGTACACTGAAGCTTTCTTT	CASRQGGGLYTEAFF
few	TRBJ2-2	-	TRBV24-1	TGTGCCACCAGTGATTTGGGCGGGACAGCTAACACCGGGGAGCTGTTTTTT	CATSDLGGTANTGELFF
few	TRBJ1-2	-	TRBV4-3	TGCGCCAGCAGCCAAGCGAAAGAGAGCTTCTATGGCTACACCTTC	CASSQAKESFYGYTF
few	TRBJ2-7	-	TRBV7-2	TGTGCCAGCAGCGATAGCGGCGTCCCCTACGAGCAGTACTTC	CASSDSGVPYEQYF
-	TRBJ2-1	-	TRBV6-2/TRBV6-3	TGTGCCAGCAGACACCTTCGCTTCTCTGATGAGCAGTTCTTC	CASRHLRFSDEQFF
-	TRBJ2-5	TRBD2	TRBV2	TGTGCCAGCAGTGCCCTTCGGACTAGCGGGGGAGGAGAGACCCAGTACTTC	CASSALRTSGGGETQYF
few	TRBJ1-1	-	TRBV19	TGTGCCAGTAGTAGAGAAGGGGGTTCGGCTTTCTTT	CASSREGGSAFF
many	TRBJ1-2	-	TRBV7-2	TGTGCCAGCAGCCGAGGGGGAGCATCTAACTATGGCTACACCTTC	CASSRGGASNYGYTF
many	TRBJ2-7	TRBD2	TRBV7-8	TGTGCCAGCAGCTCTGGGGGGGGAGGGGACTACGAGCAGTACTTC	CASSSGGGGDYEQYF
-	TRBJ1-2	-	TRBV6-8	TGTGCCCGCAATTTGTGGCCGGTTGCAGCTAAGGGAGACTATGGCTACACCTTC	CARNLWPVAAKGDYGYTF
-	TRBJ2-7	TRBD2	TRBV6-5	TGTGCCAGCAGAAGCGGGGGGTCCTACGAGCAGTACTTC	CASRSGGSYEQYF
-	TRBJ2-2	TRBD2	TRBV24-1	TGTGCCACCAGTGAAGGGACTAGCGGGGTGTCCGGGGAGCTGTTTTTT	CATSEGTSGVSGELFF
few	TRBJ2-5	-	TRBV7-2	TGTGCCAGCAGCTTTGACTGGCGCGCCGGACCGAGTGGGACCCAGTACTTC	CASSFDWRAGPSGTQYF
many	TRBJ1-2	-	TRBV7-2	TGTGCCAGCAGCTCTCGGGGAGGCTATGGCTACACCTTC	CASSSRGGYGYTF
many	TRBJ1-2	TRBD1	TRBV7-8	TGTGCCAGCAGCTTATATTTTGAGGACAGGGATCCTCCGCGTGGCTATGGCTACACCTTC	CASSLYFEDRDPPRGYGYTF
few	TRBJ2-1	TRBD2	TRBV18	TGTGCCAGCTCACCAGGGCGGGGGGGAGCTGGAGATGAGCAGTTCTTC	CASSPGRGGAGDEQFF
few	TRBJ2-7	TRBD2	TRBV6-2/TRBV6-3	TGTGCCAGCAGTTATGGGACTAGCGGTCCCGACTTACGCGAGCAGTACTTC	CASSYGTSGPDLREQYF
-	TRBJ1-2	-	TRBV19	TGTGCCAGTAGTATAGTCACAGGCAGCTATGGCTACACCTTC	CASSIVTGSYGYTF